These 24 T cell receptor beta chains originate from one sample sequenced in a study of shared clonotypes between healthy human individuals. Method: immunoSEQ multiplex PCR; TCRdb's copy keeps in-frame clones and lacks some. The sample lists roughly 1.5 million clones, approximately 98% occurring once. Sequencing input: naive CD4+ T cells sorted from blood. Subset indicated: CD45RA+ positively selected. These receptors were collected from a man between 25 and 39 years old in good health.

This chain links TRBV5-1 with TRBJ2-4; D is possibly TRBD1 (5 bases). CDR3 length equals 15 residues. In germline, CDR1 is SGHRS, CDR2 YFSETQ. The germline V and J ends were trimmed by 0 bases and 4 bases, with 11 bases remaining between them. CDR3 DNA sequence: TGCGCCAGCAGCTTGGAGTTAGGGGCGAAAAACATTCAGTACTTC. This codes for CASSLELGAKNIQYF.

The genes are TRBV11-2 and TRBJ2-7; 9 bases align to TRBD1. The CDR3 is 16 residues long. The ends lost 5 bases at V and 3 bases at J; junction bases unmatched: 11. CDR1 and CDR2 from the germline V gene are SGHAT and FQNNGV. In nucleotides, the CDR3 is TGTGCCAGCAGCCCCCTCCGTAGGACAGGGGACTACGAGCAGTACTTC. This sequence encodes CASSPLRRTGDYEQYF.

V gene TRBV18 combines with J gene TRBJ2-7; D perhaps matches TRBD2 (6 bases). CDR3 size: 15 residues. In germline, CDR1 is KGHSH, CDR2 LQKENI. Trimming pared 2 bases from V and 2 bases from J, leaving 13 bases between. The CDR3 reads CASSPFRDLTYEQYF. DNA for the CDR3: TGTGCCAGCTCACCATTCCGGGACTTGACCTACGAGCAGTACTTC.

The CDR3 protein is CASSNRQSPNTEAFF. The CDR3 region has the DNA TGTGCCAGCAGCAACCGACAGTCACCTAACACTGAAGCTTTCTTT. The rearrangement joins TRBV9 to TRBJ1-1, with D perhaps matching TRBD1 (5 bases). V was pared by 4 bases and J by 2 bases, with 15 bases between. The CDR3 contains 15 residues. Looked up from germline, CDR1 is SGDLS and CDR2 is YYNGEE.

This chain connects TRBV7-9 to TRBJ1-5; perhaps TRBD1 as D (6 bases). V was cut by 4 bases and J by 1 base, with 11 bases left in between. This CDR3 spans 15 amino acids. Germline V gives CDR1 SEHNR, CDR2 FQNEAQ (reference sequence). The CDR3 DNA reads TGTGCCAGCAGCTCATCAGGGGTGAGCAATCAGCCCCAGCATTTT. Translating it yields CASSSSGVSNQPQHF. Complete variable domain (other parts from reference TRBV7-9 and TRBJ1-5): DTGVSQNPRHKITKRGQNVTFRCDPISEHNRLYWYRQTLGQGPEFLTYFQNEAQLEKSRLLSDRFSAERPKGSFSTLEIQRTEQGDSAMYLCASSSSGVSNQPQHFGDGTRLSIL.

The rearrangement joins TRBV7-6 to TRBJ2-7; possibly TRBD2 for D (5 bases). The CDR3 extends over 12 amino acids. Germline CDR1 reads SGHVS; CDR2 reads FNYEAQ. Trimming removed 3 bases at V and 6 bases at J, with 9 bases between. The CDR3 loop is CASSLREGEQYF. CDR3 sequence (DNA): TGTGCCAGCAGCTTGCGCGAGGGCGAGCAGTACTTC.

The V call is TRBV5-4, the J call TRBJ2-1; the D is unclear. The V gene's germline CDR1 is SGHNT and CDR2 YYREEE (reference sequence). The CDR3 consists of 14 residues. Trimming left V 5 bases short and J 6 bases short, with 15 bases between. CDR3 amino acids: CASRLRPTGNEQFF. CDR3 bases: TGTGCCAGCAGACTCCGACCTACTGGCAATGAGCAGTTCTTC.

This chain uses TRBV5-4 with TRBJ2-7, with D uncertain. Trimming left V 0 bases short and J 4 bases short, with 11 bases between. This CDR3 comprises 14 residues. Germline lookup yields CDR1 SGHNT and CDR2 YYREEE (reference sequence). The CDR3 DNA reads TGTGCCAGCAGCTTGGAGCTAGGTAATTACGAGCAGTACTTC. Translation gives CASSLELGNYEQYF.

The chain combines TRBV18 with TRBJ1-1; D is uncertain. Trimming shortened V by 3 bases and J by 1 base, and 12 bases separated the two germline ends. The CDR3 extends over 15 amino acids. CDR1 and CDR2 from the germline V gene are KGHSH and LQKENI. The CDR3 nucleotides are TGTGCCAGCTCACCCCCAACGGGAGGGAACACTGAAGCTTTCTTT. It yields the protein CASSPPTGGNTEAFF.

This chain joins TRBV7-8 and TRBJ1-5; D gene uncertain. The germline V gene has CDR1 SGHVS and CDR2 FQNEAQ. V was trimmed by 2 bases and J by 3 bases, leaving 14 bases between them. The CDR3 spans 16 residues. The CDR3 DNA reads TGTGCCAGCAGCTTACAGAACCTAGGTACCAATCAGCCCCAGCATTTT. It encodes CASSLQNLGTNQPQHF.

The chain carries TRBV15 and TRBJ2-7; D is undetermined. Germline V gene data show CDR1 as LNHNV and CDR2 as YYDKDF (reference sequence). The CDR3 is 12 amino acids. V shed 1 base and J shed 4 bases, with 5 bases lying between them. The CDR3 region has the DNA TGTGCCACCAGCAGAGCCTTTTACGAGCAGTACTTC. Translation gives CATSRAFYEQYF.

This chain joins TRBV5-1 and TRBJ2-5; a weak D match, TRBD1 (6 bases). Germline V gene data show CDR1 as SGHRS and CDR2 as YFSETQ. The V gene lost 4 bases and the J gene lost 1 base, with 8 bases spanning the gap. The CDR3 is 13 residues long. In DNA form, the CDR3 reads TGCGCCAGCAGCAGGGACACCCAAGAGACCCAGTACTTC. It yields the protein CASSRDTQETQYF.

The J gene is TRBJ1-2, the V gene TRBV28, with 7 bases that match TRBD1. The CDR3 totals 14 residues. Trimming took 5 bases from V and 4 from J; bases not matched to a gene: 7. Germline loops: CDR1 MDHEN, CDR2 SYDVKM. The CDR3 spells CASSPTGYVYGYTF. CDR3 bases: TGTGCCAGCAGTCCGACAGGGTATGTCTATGGCTACACCTTC.

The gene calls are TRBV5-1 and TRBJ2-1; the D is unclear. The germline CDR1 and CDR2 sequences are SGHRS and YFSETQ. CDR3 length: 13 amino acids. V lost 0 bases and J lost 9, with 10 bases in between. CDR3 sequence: CASSLEARSEQFF. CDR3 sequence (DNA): TGCGCCAGCAGCTTGGAGGCTCGGAGTGAGCAGTTCTTC.

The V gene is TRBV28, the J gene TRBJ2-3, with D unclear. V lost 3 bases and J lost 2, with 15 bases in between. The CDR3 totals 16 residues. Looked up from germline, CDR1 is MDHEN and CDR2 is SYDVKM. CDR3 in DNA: TGTGCCAGCAGTTTTATTGGCGGAACCACCACAGATACGCAGTATTTT. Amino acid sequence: CASSFIGGTTTDTQYF.

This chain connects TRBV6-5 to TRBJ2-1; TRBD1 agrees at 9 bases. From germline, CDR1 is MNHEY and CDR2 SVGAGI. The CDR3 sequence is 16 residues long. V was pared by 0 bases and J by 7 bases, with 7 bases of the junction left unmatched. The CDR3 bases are TGTGCCAGCAGTTACTCCCGGGACAGGGTAAGGAATGAGCAGTTCTTC. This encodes CASSYSRDRVRNEQFF.

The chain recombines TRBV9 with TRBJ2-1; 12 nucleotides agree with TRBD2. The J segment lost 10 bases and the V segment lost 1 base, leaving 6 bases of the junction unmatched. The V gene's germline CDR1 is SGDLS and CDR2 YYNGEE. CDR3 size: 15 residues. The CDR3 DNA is TGTGCCAGCAGCGTAAGGACTAGCGGGACGGGGGAGCAGTTCTTC. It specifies CASSVRTSGTGEQFF.

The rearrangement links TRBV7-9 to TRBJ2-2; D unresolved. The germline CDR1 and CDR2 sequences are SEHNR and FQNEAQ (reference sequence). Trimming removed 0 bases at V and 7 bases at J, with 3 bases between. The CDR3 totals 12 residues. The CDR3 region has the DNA TGTGCCAGCAGCTTAGCAGGCGGGGAGCTGTTTTTT. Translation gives CASSLAGGELFF.

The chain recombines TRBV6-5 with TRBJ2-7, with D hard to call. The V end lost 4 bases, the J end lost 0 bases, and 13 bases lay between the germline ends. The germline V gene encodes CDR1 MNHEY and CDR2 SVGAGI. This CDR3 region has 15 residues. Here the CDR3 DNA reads TGTGCCAGCAGTTCCGGAAATCATAACTCCTACGAGCAGTACTTC. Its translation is CASSSGNHNSYEQYF.

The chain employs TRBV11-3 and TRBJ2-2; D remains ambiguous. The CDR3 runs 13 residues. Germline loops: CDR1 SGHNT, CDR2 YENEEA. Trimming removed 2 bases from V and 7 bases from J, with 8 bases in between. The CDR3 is CASSLSVDGELFF. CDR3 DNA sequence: TGTGCCAGCAGCTTATCGGTGGACGGGGAGCTGTTTTTT.

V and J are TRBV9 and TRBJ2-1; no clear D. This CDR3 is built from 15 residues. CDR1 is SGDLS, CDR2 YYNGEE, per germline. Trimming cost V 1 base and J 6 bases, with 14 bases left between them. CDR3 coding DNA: TGTGCCAGCAGCGTACTCCAGAACTGGGGCAATGAGCAGTTCTTC. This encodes CASSVLQNWGNEQFF.

This CDR3 reads CSGKTGGTYNEQFF. DNA of the CDR3: TGCAGCGGGAAGACAGGGGGCACCTACAATGAGCAGTTCTTC. The rearrangement joins TRBV29-1 to TRBJ2-1; 10 positions agree with TRBD1. The CDR3 loop spans 14 amino acids. J lost 2 bases, V lost 7 bases, and 5 bases had no gene match. CDR1 and CDR2 (germline): SQVTM, ANQGSEA.

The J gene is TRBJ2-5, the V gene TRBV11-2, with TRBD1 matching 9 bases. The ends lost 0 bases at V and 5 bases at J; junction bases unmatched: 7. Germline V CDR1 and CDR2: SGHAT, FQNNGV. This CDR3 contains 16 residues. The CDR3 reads CASSLDRVTGGETQYF. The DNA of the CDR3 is TGTGCCAGCAGCTTAGATCGGGTGACAGGGGGGGAGACCCAGTACTTC.

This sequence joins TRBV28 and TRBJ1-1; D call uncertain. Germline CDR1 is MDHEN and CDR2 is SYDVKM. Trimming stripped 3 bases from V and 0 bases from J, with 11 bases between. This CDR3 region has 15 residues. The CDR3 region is CASSLLNRLNTEAFF. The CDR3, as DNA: TGTGCCAGCAGTTTGCTGAACAGATTGAACACTGAAGCTTTCTTT.